This TCR beta chain stems from a study of response to subunit inactivated influenza vaccine. Study-wide results and limits: Few additional T cells are recruited per seasonal influenza vaccination, authors suggested.

Germline assignment: CDR1 MNHEY and CDR2 SVGEGT. This CDR3 is built from 15 residues. V lost 6 bases and J 1 base, leaving 13 bases between the germline ends. As concerns this clonotype: Antigen specificity is unknown.

TCRdb recomputed calls from the RT-PCR reads with MiXCR, one row per CDR3 protein. The table shows approximately 480,000 distinct CDR3 sequences, with about a tenth occurring only once. The sequence was collected from a man aged 45-60 years who received an inactivated influenza vaccine. Source: PBMCs from blood, taken about 40 days after vaccination. The genes are TRBV6-2 or TRBV6-3 and TRBJ2-4; D is undetermined. The CDR3 DNA is TGTGCCAGCAGCCCGATCCTAGGCGCCAAAAACATTCAGTACTTC. As protein: CASSPILGAKNIQYF.